Listed below are T cell receptor beta chains from one sample, sequenced in a study of control samples from healthy donors and cancer patients. Profiling relied on immunoSEQ multiplex PCR, and the TCRdb table lists in-frame clones only, not all of them. The data contain around 53,000 clones, approximately 86% of them seen just once; the ten biggest clones take up over 12%. Source material: PBMCs. The receptor set was obtained from a man between 60 and 70 years old with head and neck cancer. The conserved cysteine and the conserved F or W are not part of the CDR3 here. Clone size appears in some rows only: once, few, many, or a class for an expanded clone.

J gene: TRBJ2-1; V gene: TRBV18; clone size: once; CDR3 protein: ASSPGDRGPLGNEQF
J gene: TRBJ2-5; V gene: TRBV7-8; clone size: .; CDR3 protein: ASSLVNGLYQETQY
J gene: TRBJ2-7; V gene: TRBV11-3; clone size: .; CDR3 protein: ASGLTETSYEQY
J gene: TRBJ2-3; V gene: TRBV6-5; clone size: .; CDR3 protein: ASHRGQVTDTQY
J gene: TRBJ2-7; V gene: TRBV5-4; clone size: .; CDR3 protein: ASSLDRYEQY
J gene: TRBJ1-3; V gene: TRBV15; clone size: few; CDR3 protein: ATSRDTAGRAGNTIY
J gene: TRBJ2-5; V gene: TRBV19; clone size: .; CDR3 protein: ASSIIAGLQETQY
J gene: TRBJ1-1; V gene: TRBV5-3; clone size: .; CDR3 protein: ARSSTTGELNTEAF
J gene: TRBJ1-1; V gene: TRBV7-9; clone size: .; CDR3 protein: ASSLGRGAGRNTEAF
J gene: TRBJ2-7; V gene: TRBV5-1; clone size: .; CDR3 protein: ASSPLPLQSYEQY
J gene: TRBJ1-5; V gene: TRBV28; clone size: .; CDR3 protein: ASSLLAINQPQH
J gene: TRBJ1-3; V gene: TRBV4-3; clone size: once; CDR3 protein: ASSQVYGALGNTIY
J gene: TRBJ2-5; V gene: TRBV6-2/TRBV6-3; clone size: .; CDR3 protein: ASSAGLAGVLVYQETQY
J gene: TRBJ2-7; V gene: TRBV6-2/TRBV6-3; clone size: .; CDR3 protein: ASSLTSGVIYEQY
J gene: TRBJ2-2; V gene: TRBV18; clone size: .; CDR3 protein: ASFDPGQTNTGELF
J gene: TRBJ1-3; V gene: TRBV25-1; clone size: .; CDR3 protein: ASEGEGNTIY
J gene: TRBJ1-2; V gene: TRBV28; clone size: .; CDR3 protein: ASSLSRAGSSGYT
J gene: TRBJ2-7; V gene: TRBV5-1; clone size: .; CDR3 protein: ASSTDSGRARHEQY